This TCR beta chain stems from a study of graft-versus-host responses after intestinal transplantation. Study-level information: Transplantation in recipients was multivisceral, liver-intestinal, or isolated intestinal. Anti-thymocyte globulin induction was given to all recipients, followed by tacrolimus and steroids for around three years. Whole-study results and caveats: Early HvG declines after transplant were associated with peak circulating GvH clone levels. Researchers found GvH clones in recipient marrow, and some showed up first in ileum or blood.

Sequencing was performed with immunoSEQ multiplex PCR; in TCRdb, only in-frame clones are kept and a portion is missing. The sample has over 90,000 clones; 91% are singletons. V trimming: 4 bases; J trimming: 1 base; junction bases outside the gene matches: 6. Germline V CDR1 and CDR2: SGHTA, FQGTGA. The CDR3 length is 16 residues. With respect to this clone: The antigen remains unidentified.

The sample in question was unstimulated CD4+ T cells sorted from spleen or lymph node cells, obtained before transplant. The clonotype originates from a human donor who was the organ donor for an intestinal transplant. This chain links TRBV7-3 with TRBJ2-2; 7 bases agree with TRBD1. The CDR3 loop reads CASSYAGGLNTGELFF. The CDR3 DNA follows: TGTGCCAGCAGCTATGCAGGGGGTCTGAACACCGGGGAGCTGTTTTTT. Together with reference TRBV7-3 and TRBJ2-2, the CDR3 gives the full variable domain: GAGVSQTPSNKVTEKGKYVELRCDPISGHTALYWYRQSLGQGPEFLIYFQGTGAADDSGLPNDRFFAVRPEGSVSTLKIQRTERGDSAVYLCASSYAGGLNTGELFFGEGSRLTVL.